Shown below are 31 T cell receptor beta chains from a single sample sequenced in a study of human T cells and chemical hapten exposure (dated by TCRdb to 2020 to 2022). Preparation of the library involved RACE. Sequenced on a NextSeq 500. TCRdb trimmed public reads at Q25 via fastp, called clones via MiXCR and kept in-frame beta chains. Each CDR3 protein gets just one entry, which takes the most common genes and DNA from the rows behind it. This sample gives more than 80,000 distinct CDR3 sequences in total; around 12% of them show up just once. Over 1.5% of the sample lies in the top ten. The time point label on this specimen signifies: pre-sensitization, week 0. The treatment or condition label on this specimen signifies: therapeutic diphenylcyclopropenone sensitization with weekly scalp DPC. Sample: whole blood, taken in connection with sensitization to the hapten diphenylcyclopropenone (DPC). The receptors stem from a woman in her forties or fifties with alopecia areata. Some clones in this sample may be carry-over from other donors' samples.

This clonotype was seen more than once but under ten times. The chain recombines TRBV4-1 with TRBJ1-1; D remains unclear. There are 14 residues in the CDR3. Germline assignment: CDR1 MGHRA and CDR2 YSYEKL. The V and J ends lost 3 bases and 7 bases respectively, with 15 bases between them. CDR3 loop: CASSHGPGGSEAFF. The CDR3 DNA reads TGCGCCAGCAGCCACGGCCCTGGAGGGAGTGAAGCTTTCTTT.

The chain links TRBV6-6 to TRBJ2-3; D gene unclear. The germline gives CDR1 MNHNY, CDR2 SVGAGI (reference sequence). V lost 4 bases to trimming and J lost 4 bases, with 12 bases between them. The CDR3 consists of 14 residues. The CDR3 coding sequence is TGTGCCAGCAGTTCAGGACGGCCGCCAGATACGCAGTATTTT. Protein sequence: CASSSGRPPDTQYF.

This clonotype was detected only a few times. This chain joins TRBV12-3 or TRBV12-4 and TRBJ1-1, with TRBD1 as a possible D gene (5 bases). Trimming cost V 5 bases and J 0 bases, with 13 bases left between them. The CDR3 contains 15 residues. The chain's CDR3 is CASSPPGPLNTEAFF. In DNA form, the CDR3 reads TGTGCCAGCAGTCCGCCGGGGCCCCTGAACACTGAAGCTTTCTTT.

This clonotype turned up a few times. The chain combines TRBV7-2 with TRBJ2-3; D gene uncertain. The CDR3 consists of 18 residues. Per germline, CDR1 SGHTA and CDR2 FQGNSA. V lost 3 bases to trimming and J lost 0 bases, with 19 bases between them. The chain's CDR3 is CASSFRATSPLSTDTQYF. The CDR3 nucleotides are TGTGCCAGCAGCTTTCGGGCAACCTCTCCGCTGAGCACAGATACGCAGTATTTT. The variable domain in full, completed from reference TRBV7-2 and TRBJ2-3, reads GAGVSQSPSNKVTEKGKDVELRCDPISGHTALYWYRQSLGQGLEFLIYFQGNSAPDKSGLPSDRFSAERTGGSVSTLTIQRTQQEDSAVYLCASSFRATSPLSTDTQYFGPGTRLTVL.

The V call is TRBV12-3 or TRBV12-4, the J call TRBJ2-3; TRBD1 is a possible D gene (5 bases). V lost 6 bases to trimming and J lost 6 bases, with 10 bases between them. The CDR3 totals 12 residues. CDR3 loop: CASSHRGDTQYF. The CDR3 region has the DNA TGTGCCAGCAGCCATAGGGGCGATACGCAGTATTTT.

This clonotype was recorded many times. J is TRBJ2-7 and V is TRBV5-1, with D perhaps TRBD2 (6 bases). Trimming took 4 bases from V and 5 from J, leaving 13 bases between them. This CDR3 comprises 13 residues. Germline lookup yields CDR1 SGHRS and CDR2 YFSETQ. CDR3 amino acids: CASSQTSFHEQYF. The CDR3 nucleotides are TGCGCCAGCAGCCAGACTAGTTTCCACGAGCAGTACTTC.

This clonotype has only a few counts. V gene TRBV5-5 combines with J gene TRBJ2-3; 8 bases line up with TRBD1. The CDR3 has 14 residues. V lost 4 bases, J lost 3 bases, and 4 bases stayed unmatched. Per germline, CDR1 SGHKS and CDR2 YYEKEE (reference sequence). In DNA, the CDR3 is TGTGCCAGCAGCCCCCGACAGGGGACAGATACGCAGTATTTT. Its protein is CASSPRQGTDTQYF.

The rearrangement links TRBV13 to TRBJ2-5, with 10 bases identical to TRBD2. The CDR3 is made up of 14 amino acids. With 5 bases clipped from V and 3 bases from J, the junction kept 3 bases outside the gene matches. In germline, CDR1 is PRHDT, CDR2 FYEKMQ (reference sequence). The CDR3 here is CASSQREGEETQYF. In DNA, the CDR3 is TGTGCCAGCAGCCAGCGGGAGGGTGAAGAGACCCAGTACTTC.

V gene TRBV5-1 combines with J gene TRBJ2-7; 8 bases are a match to TRBD2. This CDR3 region has 16 residues. The germline gives CDR1 SGHRS, CDR2 YFSETQ. With 2 bases clipped from V and 3 bases from J, the junction kept 10 bases outside the gene matches. The CDR3 protein is CASSFWAGGGNYEQYF. CDR3 sequence (DNA): TGCGCCAGCAGCTTCTGGGCGGGAGGAGGTAACTACGAGCAGTACTTC.

The chain joins TRBV6-1 to TRBJ1-6; D remains ambiguous. Trimming cost V 6 bases and J 8 bases, with 17 bases left between them. CDR1 is MNHNS and CDR2 is SASEGT in the germline V gene. The CDR3 extends over 15 amino acids. Written as DNA, the CDR3 is TGTGCCAGCAGAGGACGGCGCTATTCGGATTCACCCCTCCACTTT. Protein product: CASRGRRYSDSPLHF.

The CDR3 coding sequence is TGCAGTGCTCCTTGGGGGGTTGATCAGCCCCAGCATTTT. It translates to CSAPWGVDQPQHF. The rearrangement links TRBV20-1 to TRBJ1-5; D may be TRBD1 (5 bases). The CDR3 consists of 13 residues. The germline V gene has CDR1 DFQATT and CDR2 SNEGSKA (reference sequence). The germline V and J ends were trimmed by 5 bases and 5 bases, with 13 bases remaining between them.

This clonotype was counted only a few times. The gene calls are TRBV5-1 and TRBJ1-1, with 7 bases aligning to TRBD1. Per germline, CDR1 SGHRS and CDR2 YFSETQ. V shed 5 bases, J shed 0 bases, and the junction held 4 bases outside the gene matches. CDR3 length: 14 amino acids. CDR3 coding DNA: TGCGCCAGCAGGACAGGGACCTTGAACACTGAAGCTTTCTTT. Protein sequence: CASRTGTLNTEAFF.

This clonotype was counted only a few times. This chain joins TRBV10-1 and TRBJ2-3; TRBD2 aligns across 13 bases. Germline assignment: CDR1 WNHNN and CDR2 SYGVQD (reference sequence). The CDR3 totals 16 residues. The ends lost 4 bases at V and 4 bases at J; junction bases unmatched: 5. This CDR3 reads CASSGDGLAGADTQYF. CDR3 in DNA: TGCGCCAGCAGTGGGGACGGACTAGCGGGGGCAGATACGCAGTATTTT.

This clonotype was seen many times. The chain combines TRBV6-6 with TRBJ1-1; TRBD1 agrees at 8 bases. The CDR3 loop spans 14 amino acids. Germline V lookup: CDR1 MNHNY, CDR2 SVGAGI (reference sequence). J lost 5 bases, V lost 6 bases, and 8 bases had no gene match. The CDR3 spells CASRKDRGRTEAFF. Written as DNA, the CDR3 is TGTGCCAGCAGAAAAGACAGGGGCCGGACTGAAGCTTTCTTT.

In this sample, this clonotype turned up a few times. The DNA for the CDR3 is TGTGCCAGCAGACTAGGGACAGGCGCCCAACAGTACTTC. Encoded protein: CASRLGTGAQQYF. This chain connects TRBV7-9 to TRBJ2-7; 8 nucleotides align to TRBD1. V lost 6 bases, J lost 10 bases, and 11 bases stayed unmatched. CDR1 is SEHNR and CDR2 is FQNEAQ in the germline V gene (reference sequence). The CDR3 sequence is 13 residues long.

This clonotype was seen many times. J is TRBJ2-4 and V is TRBV11-2; no definite D call. Germline loops: CDR1 SGHAT, CDR2 FQNNGV. The ends were cut back, 5 bases at V and 4 bases at J, with 6 bases in the middle. The length of the CDR3 is 12 residues. The CDR3 is CASSPNKNIQYF. CDR3 DNA sequence: TGTGCCAGCAGCCCAAATAAAAACATTCAGTACTTC.

In this sample, this clonotype turned up a few times. The chain employs TRBV28 and TRBJ2-6; D is tentatively TRBD1 or TRBD2 (5 bases each). V was clipped by 5 bases and J by 0 bases, with 11 bases between them. Germline loops: CDR1 MDHEN, CDR2 SYDVKM. The length of the CDR3 is 16 residues. The CDR3 DNA is TGTGCCAGCAGTCCCACCGGGACCTCTGGGGCCAACGTCCTGACTTTC. Translating it yields CASSPTGTSGANVLTF.

This clonotype occurred a few times. The J gene is TRBJ2-7, the V gene TRBV6-6, with D uncertain. This CDR3 comprises 14 residues. Trimming cost V 4 bases and J 1 base, with 11 bases left between them. From germline, CDR1 is MNHNY and CDR2 SVGAGI (reference sequence). The CDR3 DNA follows: TGTGCCAGCAGTTCGCTGGTGGGGTCCTACGAGCAGTACTTC. Its translation: CASSSLVGSYEQYF.

This clonotype was observed at least ten times. The CDR3 reads CASSAGQVQETQYF. For the CDR3, the DNA is TGTGCCAGCAGCGCGGGACAGGTTCAAGAGACCCAGTACTTC. V usage is TRBV7-2 and J usage is TRBJ2-5; 8 positions agree with TRBD1. Unmatched junction bases numbered 4, after V lost 5 bases and J lost 2 bases. Germline CDR1 and CDR2: SGHTA and FQGNSA. The CDR3 contains 14 residues.

This clonotype was picked up many times. The chain employs TRBV3-1 and TRBJ1-2; D is possibly TRBD1 (6 bases). This CDR3 contains 19 residues. V lost 0 bases to trimming and J lost 5 bases, with 25 bases between them. CDR1 and CDR2 from the germline V gene are LGHDT and YNNKEL (reference sequence). CDR3 protein: CASSQDTGAGRSSWYGYTF. The CDR3 DNA reads as TGTGCCAGCAGCCAAGATACGGGGGCTGGACGGAGCTCTTGGTATGGCTACACCTTC.

The sample holds many counts of this clonotype. CDR3 in DNA: TGTGCCAGCAGCCAAGATCCCCCCGGGGACGGCACCGGGGAGCTGTTTTTT. Protein: CASSQDPPGDGTGELFF. This rearrangement joins TRBV3-1 to TRBJ2-2, with D perhaps given as TRBD1 or TRBD2 (5 bases each). Germline CDR1 and CDR2: LGHDT and YNNKEL (reference sequence). Between the trimmed V and J ends, which lost 0 bases and 4 bases, there was a span of 15 bases. The CDR3 runs 17 residues.

V and J are TRBV20-1 and TRBJ2-5; D unresolved. V was trimmed by 2 bases and J by 2 bases, leaving 9 bases between them. The CDR3 has 13 amino acids. CDR1 and CDR2 (germline): DFQATT, SNEGSKA (reference sequence). This CDR3 reads CSARRSPQETQYF. DNA for the CDR3: TGCAGTGCTAGAAGGTCCCCGCAAGAGACCCAGTACTTC.

This clonotype occurred a few times. The CDR3 nucleotides read TGTGCCAGCTCCCTGAATACAGCTCAGTCTAGCACAGATACGCAGTATTTT. This translates into CASSLNTAQSSTDTQYF. This chain uses TRBV18 with TRBJ2-3, with unresolved D. The length of the CDR3 is 17 residues. The V end lost 6 bases, the J end lost 0 bases, and 19 bases lay between the germline ends. The germline CDR1 and CDR2 sequences are KGHSH and LQKENI.

This clonotype appeared a few times. This chain uses TRBV3-1 with TRBJ2-3; 12 bases are shared with TRBD2. In germline, CDR1 is LGHDT, CDR2 YNNKEL (reference sequence). With V trimmed by 0 bases and J by 0 bases, 16 bases remained unmatched. The CDR3 totals 22 residues. The CDR3 DNA reads as TGTGCCAGCAGCCAAGATCTTCTTTCCGTTCTAGCGGGGGGGACTAGCACAGATACGCAGTATTTT. As protein: CASSQDLLSVLAGGTSTDTQYF.

The table lists this clonotype with a few counts. CDR3 residues: CASSPGQTNGNQPQHF. In nucleotides, the CDR3 is TGTGCCAGCTCACCGGGACAGACCAACGGCAATCAGCCCCAGCATTTT. V usage is TRBV18 and J usage is TRBJ1-5; TRBD1 matches at 7 bases. V trimming: 3 bases; J trimming: 2 bases; junction bases outside the gene matches: 7. The CDR3 sequence is 16 residues long. Germline V gene data show CDR1 as KGHSH and CDR2 as LQKENI.

V usage is TRBV29-1 and J usage is TRBJ2-7, with 8 bases identical to TRBD1. Looked up from germline, CDR1 is SQVTM and CDR2 is ANQGSEA. This CDR3 has 14 residues. The J segment lost 6 bases and the V segment lost 6 bases, leaving 13 bases of the junction unmatched. Here the CDR3 DNA reads TGCAGCGTAGCAAGACAGGGGCCCGGCGTCGAGCAGTACTTC. It encodes CSVARQGPGVEQYF.

This chain links TRBV5-1 with TRBJ2-1; 7 positions agree with TRBD2. V shed 5 bases and J 0 bases; nucleotides not matched to a gene: 8. The CDR3 consists of 16 residues. CDR1 SGHRS and CDR2 YFSETQ come from the germline V gene. CDR3 sequence reads: CASSSLAASSYNEQFF. CDR3 DNA sequence: TGCGCCAGCAGTTCCCTAGCGGCCAGCTCCTACAATGAGCAGTTCTTC.

This chain joins TRBV20-1 and TRBJ1-5; D gene unclear. The CDR3 is made up of 12 amino acids. Germline-derived CDR1 and CDR2 are DFQATT and SNEGSKA (reference sequence). Trimming removed 3 bases from V and 4 bases from J, with 7 bases in between. CDR3 residues: CSASWINQPQHF. CDR3 bases: TGCAGTGCTAGTTGGATAAATCAGCCCCAGCATTTT.

In its sample, this clonotype was seen a few times. V and J are TRBV24-1 and TRBJ2-1; the match to TRBD2 covers 10 bases. Germline V CDR1 and CDR2: KGHDR, SFDVKD. V trimming: 4 bases; J trimming: 3 bases; junction bases outside the gene matches: 5. The CDR3 has 16 amino acids. The CDR3 sequence: CATSDQTSGDYNEQFF. DNA of the CDR3: TGTGCCACCAGTGACCAAACTAGCGGGGACTACAATGAGCAGTTCTTC.

V and J are TRBV19 and TRBJ2-1; TRBD1 aligns across 9 bases. This CDR3 has 16 residues. With 0 bases clipped from V and 7 bases from J, the junction kept 7 bases outside the gene matches. In germline, CDR1 is LNHDA, CDR2 SQIVND (reference sequence). As DNA, the CDR3 is TGTGCCAGTAGTATAGATGGGACAGGGCTACAGAATGAGCAGTTCTTC. Translated, it gives CASSIDGTGLQNEQFF.

The chain is built from TRBV29-1 and TRBJ2-5; 7 bases are shared with TRBD1. The J segment lost 5 bases and the V segment lost 0 bases, leaving 9 bases of the junction unmatched. Germline CDR1 SQVTM, CDR2 ANQGSEA. CDR3 length equals 15 residues. The CDR3 sequence: CSVEDTQGFRETQYF. The DNA for the CDR3 is TGCAGCGTTGAAGATACACAGGGGTTCCGTGAGACCCAGTACTTC.